A selection of T cell receptor beta chains follows, all from one sample in a study of T-cell reconstitution after alpha-beta-depleted transplantation in children. TCRdb used MiXCR to reprocess the PCR reads, holding one entry per CDR3 protein. Here the sample spans approximately 420,000 distinct CDR3 sequences, under 13% being singletons. Specimen: PBMCs from the stem cell graft donor, collected from the stem cell graft. These receptors were taken from a human donor who donated a stem cell graft to a child with acute myeloid leukemia. CDR3s include the opening cysteine and the closing phenylalanine or tryptophan. The order of the fields is V gene, J gene, D gene, clone size, CDR3 DNA, CDR3 protein. D genes are given only for firm matches. Rows may omit the clone size; those that give it use once, few, many or a size class.

TRBV4-2,TRBJ2-5,.,.,TGTGCCAGCAGCCACCCCCAAGAGACCCAGTACTTC,CASSHPQETQYF
TRBV10-3,TRBJ2-7,TRBD1,few,TGTGCCACCTCGCGGGACAGGGTCTACGAGCAGTACTTC,CATSRDRVYEQYF
TRBV7-8,TRBJ2-1,TRBD2,few,TGTGCCAGCAGCACCTCAAGGACTAGTTCCTACAATGAGCAGTTCTTC,CASSTSRTSSYNEQFF
TRBV5-1,TRBJ2-7,.,.,TGCGCCAGCAGCGGAGGGGCCCGACAACTGGTCCCCTACGAGCAGTACTTC,CASSGGARQLVPYEQYF
TRBV11-2,TRBJ2-1,.,few,TGTGCCAGCAGCTTAGTACCAGTGGCCAACGTTTACAATGAGCAGTTCTTC,CASSLVPVANVYNEQFF
TRBV7-2,TRBJ2-7,TRBD2,many,TGTGCCAGCGGGCTAGCGGGCAGCTCCTACGAGCAGTACTTC,CASGLAGSSYEQYF
TRBV10-3,TRBJ1-3,TRBD1,.,TGTGCCACCTGGGACAGGGCTGGAAACACCATATATTTT,CATWDRAGNTIYF
TRBV5-1,TRBJ1-1,TRBD1,many,TGCGCCAGCAGTTCCGGGACAGGGAACACTGAAGCTTTCTTT,CASSSGTGNTEAFF
TRBV2,TRBJ2-7,.,few,TGTGCCAGCAAGGCGGAGAGCTACGAGCAGTACTTC,CASKAESYEQYF
TRBV12-3/TRBV12-4,TRBJ1-1,TRBD1,.,TGTGCCACCATCCTCCGGGACAGGGTGAACACTGAAGCTTTCTTT,CATILRDRVNTEAFF
TRBV20-1,TRBJ1-4,TRBD1,few,TGCAGTGCCCTAAGGGGGCAGGGAGGGGAAAAACTGTTTTTT,CSALRGQGGEKLFF
TRBV20-1,TRBJ2-4,.,.,TGCAGTGCTAGAGTAGGTACAGGGGAGGGCCCACGGTACTTC,CSARVGTGEGPRYF
TRBV3-1,TRBJ2-3,TRBD1,.,TGTGCCAGCAGCCCAGGGACAGGGGATACAGATACGCAGTATTTT,CASSPGTGDTDTQYF
TRBV5-8,TRBJ1-5,.,many,TGTGCCAGCAGCCATCGGGGCGTTAGCAATCAGCCCCAGCATTTT,CASSHRGVSNQPQHF
TRBV27,TRBJ1-2,TRBD1,.,TGTGCCAGCAGCATCGGCCCGGGACAGGGGCGCTATGGCTACACCTTC,CASSIGPGQGRYGYTF
TRBV10-3,TRBJ1-2,.,.,TGTGCCATCAGTGAGATAACAGGGACGAACGGCTACACCTTC,CAISEITGTNGYTF
TRBV5-6,TRBJ2-1,TRBD2,many,TGTGCCAGCAGCTCGGTTGGGACTAGCTCGTCGAATGAGCAGTTCTTC,CASSSVGTSSSNEQFF
TRBV7-2,TRBJ2-3,TRBD2,few,TGTGCCAGCAGCCCTGCGCCGAGACGGGGGGGGACAGATACGCAGTATTTT,CASSPAPRRGGTDTQYF